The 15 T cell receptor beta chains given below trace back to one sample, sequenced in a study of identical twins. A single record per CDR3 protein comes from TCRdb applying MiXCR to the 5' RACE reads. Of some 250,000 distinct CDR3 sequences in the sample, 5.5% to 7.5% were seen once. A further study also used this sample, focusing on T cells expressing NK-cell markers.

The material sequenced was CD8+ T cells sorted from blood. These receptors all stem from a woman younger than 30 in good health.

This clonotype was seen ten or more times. The CDR3 region is CASSSIVGPRSTEAFF. CDR3 bases: TGTGCCAGCAGCTCAATTGTAGGGCCGCGGAGCACTGAAGCTTTCTTT. The rearrangement uses TRBV7-8 and TRBJ1-1, with D uncertain. The germline V and J ends were trimmed by 4 bases and 4 bases, with 19 bases remaining between them. Germline V gene lookup returns CDR1 SGHVS and CDR2 FQNEAQ. The CDR3 consists of 16 residues.

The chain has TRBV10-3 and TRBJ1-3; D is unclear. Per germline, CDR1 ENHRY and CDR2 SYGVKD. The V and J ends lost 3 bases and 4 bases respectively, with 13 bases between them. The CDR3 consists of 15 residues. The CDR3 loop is CAISDEAGGGNTIYF. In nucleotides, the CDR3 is TGTGCCATCAGTGATGAAGCGGGTGGGGGAAACACCATATATTTT.

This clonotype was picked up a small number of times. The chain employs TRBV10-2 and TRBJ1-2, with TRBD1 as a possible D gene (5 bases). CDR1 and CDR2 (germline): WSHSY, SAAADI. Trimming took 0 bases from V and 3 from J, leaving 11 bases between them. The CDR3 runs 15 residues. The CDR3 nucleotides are TGCGCCAGCAGTGAGTCAACAGGTCGTTACTATGGCTACACCTTC. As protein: CASSESTGRYYGYTF.

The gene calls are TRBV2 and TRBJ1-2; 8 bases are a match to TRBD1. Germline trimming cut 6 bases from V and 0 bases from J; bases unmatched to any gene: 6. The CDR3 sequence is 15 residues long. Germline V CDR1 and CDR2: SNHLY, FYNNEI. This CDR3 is CASSAGTGPNYGYTF. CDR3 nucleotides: TGTGCCAGCAGCGCCGGGACAGGTCCTAACTATGGCTACACCTTC.

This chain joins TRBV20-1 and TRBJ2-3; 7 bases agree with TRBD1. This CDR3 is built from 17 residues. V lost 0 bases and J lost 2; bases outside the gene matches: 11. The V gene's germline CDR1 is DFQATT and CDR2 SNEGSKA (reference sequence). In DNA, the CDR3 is TGCAGTGCTAGAGATCTGGGACAGTTTTTCCACACAGATACGCAGTATTTT. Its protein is CSARDLGQFFHTDTQYF.

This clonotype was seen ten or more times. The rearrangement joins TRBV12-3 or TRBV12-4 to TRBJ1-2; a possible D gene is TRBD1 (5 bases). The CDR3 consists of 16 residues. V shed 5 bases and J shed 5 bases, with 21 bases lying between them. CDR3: CASSPPAEVRGYGYTF. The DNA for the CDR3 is TGTGCCAGCAGTCCACCAGCGGAGGTTAGGGGATATGGCTACACCTTC.

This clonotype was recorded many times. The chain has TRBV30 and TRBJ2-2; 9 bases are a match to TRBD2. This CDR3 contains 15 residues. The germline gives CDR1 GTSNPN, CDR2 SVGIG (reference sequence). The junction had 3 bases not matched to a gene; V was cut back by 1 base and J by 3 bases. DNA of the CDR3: TGTGCCTGGAGTGGGAGCGGGAGGCACACCGGGGAGCTGTTTTTT. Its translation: CAWSGSGRHTGELFF.

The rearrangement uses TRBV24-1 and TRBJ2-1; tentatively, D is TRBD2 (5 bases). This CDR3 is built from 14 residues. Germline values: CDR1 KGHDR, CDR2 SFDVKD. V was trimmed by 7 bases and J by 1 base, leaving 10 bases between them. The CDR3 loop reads CATSISGSYNEQFF. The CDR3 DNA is TGTGCCACCAGCATCAGCGGTTCCTACAATGAGCAGTTCTTC.

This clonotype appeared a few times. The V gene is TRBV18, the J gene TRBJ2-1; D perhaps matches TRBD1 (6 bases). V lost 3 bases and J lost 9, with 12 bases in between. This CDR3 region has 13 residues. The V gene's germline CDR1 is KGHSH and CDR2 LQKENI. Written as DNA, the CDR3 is TGTGCCAGCTCACCCTCTACAGGGTCTGAGCAGTTCTTC. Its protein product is CASSPSTGSEQFF. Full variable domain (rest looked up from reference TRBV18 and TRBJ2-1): NAGVMQNPRHLVRRRGQEARLRCSPMKGHSHVYWYRQLPEEGLKFMVYLQKENIIDESGMPKERFSAEFPKEGPSILRIQQVVRGDSAAYFCASSPSTGSEQFFGPGTRLTVL.

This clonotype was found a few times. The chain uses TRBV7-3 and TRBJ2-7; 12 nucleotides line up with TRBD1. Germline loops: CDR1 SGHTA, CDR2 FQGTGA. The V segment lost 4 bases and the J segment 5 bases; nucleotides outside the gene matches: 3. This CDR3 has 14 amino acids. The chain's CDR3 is CASSWGQGAHEQYF. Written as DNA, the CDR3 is TGTGCCAGCAGCTGGGGACAGGGGGCCCACGAGCAGTACTTC.

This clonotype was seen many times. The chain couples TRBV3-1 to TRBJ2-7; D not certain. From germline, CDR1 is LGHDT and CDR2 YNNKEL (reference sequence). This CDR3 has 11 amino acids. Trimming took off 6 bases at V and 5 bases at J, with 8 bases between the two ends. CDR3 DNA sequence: TGTGCCAGCAGTTCCTCGGACGAGCAGTACTTC. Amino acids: CASSSSDEQYF.

CDR3 loop: CASSLSSGPSTDTQYF. The CDR3 DNA is TGTGCCAGCAGTTTATCTTCAGGCCCCTCCACAGATACGCAGTATTTT. This chain joins TRBV27 and TRBJ2-3, with unresolved D. Germline CDR1 is MNHEY and CDR2 is SMNVEV (reference sequence). V was shortened by 0 bases and J by 2 bases, with 12 bases between the two germline ends. The CDR3 runs 16 residues.

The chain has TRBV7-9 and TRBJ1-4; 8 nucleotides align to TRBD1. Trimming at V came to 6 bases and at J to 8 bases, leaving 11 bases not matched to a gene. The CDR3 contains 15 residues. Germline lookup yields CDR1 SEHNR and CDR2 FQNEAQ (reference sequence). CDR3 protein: CASSPDRVDDEKLFF. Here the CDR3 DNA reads TGTGCCAGCAGTCCGGACAGGGTGGATGACGAAAAACTGTTTTTT.

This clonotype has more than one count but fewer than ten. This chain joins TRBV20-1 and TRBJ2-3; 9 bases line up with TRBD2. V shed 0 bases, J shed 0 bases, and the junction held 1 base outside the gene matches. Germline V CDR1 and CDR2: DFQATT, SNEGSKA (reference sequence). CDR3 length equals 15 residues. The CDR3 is CSAREAGGSTDTQYF. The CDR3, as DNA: TGCAGTGCTAGAGAAGCGGGGGGAAGCACAGATACGCAGTATTTT.

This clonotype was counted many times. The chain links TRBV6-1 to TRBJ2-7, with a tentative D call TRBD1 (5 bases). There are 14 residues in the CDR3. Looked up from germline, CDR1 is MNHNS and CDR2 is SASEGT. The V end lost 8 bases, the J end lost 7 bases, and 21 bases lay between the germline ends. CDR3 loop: CASAPGILSEEQYF. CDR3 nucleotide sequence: TGTGCCAGCGCCCCAGGGATTCTCTCTGAGGAGCAGTACTTC.